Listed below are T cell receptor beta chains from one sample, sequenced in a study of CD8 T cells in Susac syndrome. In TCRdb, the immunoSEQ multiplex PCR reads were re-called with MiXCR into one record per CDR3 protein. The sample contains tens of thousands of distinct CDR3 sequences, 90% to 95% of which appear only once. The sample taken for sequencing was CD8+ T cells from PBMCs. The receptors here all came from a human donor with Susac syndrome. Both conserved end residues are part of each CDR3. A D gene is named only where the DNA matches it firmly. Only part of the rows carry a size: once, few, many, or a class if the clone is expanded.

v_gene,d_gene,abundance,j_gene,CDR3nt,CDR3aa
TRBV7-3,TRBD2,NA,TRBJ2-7,TGTGCCAGCAGTAGCGGGGGGGCCGGCGAGCAGTACTTC,CASSSGGAGEQYF
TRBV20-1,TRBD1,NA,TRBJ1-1,TGCAGTGCCCGTCCTCTGGGACAGCTGAACACTGAAGCTTTCTTT,CSARPLGQLNTEAFF
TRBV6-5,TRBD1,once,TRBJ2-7,TGTGCCAGCAGTTCCAACCCGACAGGGTCCTACGAGCAGTACTTC,CASSSNPTGSYEQYF
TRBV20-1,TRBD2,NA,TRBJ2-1,TGCAGTGCTAGAGGGACTAGCGGGGATTACAATGAGCAGTTCTTC,CSARGTSGDYNEQFF
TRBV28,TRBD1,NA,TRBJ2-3,TGTGCCAGCAGTTATCAGACAGGGACCGAGACGCAGTATTTT,CASSYQTGTETQYF
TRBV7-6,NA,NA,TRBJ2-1,TGTGCCAGCAGCCCCATAGATGCGGTCTACCAAAGCTCCTACAATGAGCAGTTCTTC,CASSPIDAVYQSSYNEQFF
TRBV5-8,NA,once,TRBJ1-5,TGTGCCAGCAGCCCCCCACCCAGGGACTATAGCAATCAGCCCCAGCATTTT,CASSPPPRDYSNQPQHF
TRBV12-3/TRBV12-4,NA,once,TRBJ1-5,TGTGCCAGCAGTTTCGGGGGTTCGGGCAATCAGCCCCAGCATTTT,CASSFGGSGNQPQHF
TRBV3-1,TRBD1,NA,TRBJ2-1,TGTGCCAGCAGCCTCTCCGGGACAGGGAGGAGCAATGAGCAGTTCTTC,CASSLSGTGRSNEQFF
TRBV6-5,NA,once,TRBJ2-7,TGTGCCAGCAGTTCGGGACGGAGGTACGAGCAGTACTTC,CASSSGRRYEQYF
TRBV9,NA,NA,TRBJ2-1,TGTGCCAGCAGCTGGGGGAGCGTGAGTGGGTCCTACAATGAGCAGTTCTTC,CASSWGSVSGSYNEQFF
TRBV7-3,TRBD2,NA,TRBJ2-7,TGTGCCAGCAGCTTCCGAGTTGGTAGCGGGTTTCGCTCCTACGAGCAGTACTTC,CASSFRVGSGFRSYEQYF
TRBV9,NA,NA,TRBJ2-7,TGTGCCAGCAGCGTAGGTCGAGCCCACAACGAGCAGTACTTC,CASSVGRAHNEQYF
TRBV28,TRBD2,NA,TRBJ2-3,TGTGCCAGCAGTTTACGGGAGGGCACAGATACGCAGTATTTT,CASSLREGTDTQYF
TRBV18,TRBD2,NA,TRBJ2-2,TGTGCCAGCTCACCTGTGGCGGGAGACACCGGGGAGCTGTTTTTT,CASSPVAGDTGELFF